This TCR beta chain was documented in a study of T cell responses to AZD1222 COVID-19 vaccine. General study points: Spike-specific TCR breadth rose after two AZD1222 doses, and depth rose as well.

Repertoires were generated with immunoSEQ multiplex PCR, while TCRdb's copy carries only in-frame clones and drops some. The data contain fewer than 75,000 clones, about nine tenths of them singletons. Worth noting for this clone: The target antigen is unknown.

This CDR3 has 14 residues. The germline V gene has CDR1 SGHVS and CDR2 FNYEAQ. Trimming pared 4 bases from V and 3 bases from J, leaving 13 bases between. This specimen was peripheral blood, taken 28 days after the second dose of the MenACWY control vaccine. The clonotype was recovered from an adult who received the MenACWY meningococcal vaccine as a control. The rearrangement uses TRBV7-6 and TRBJ2-7; D could derive from TRBD1 or TRBD2 (5 bases each). The CDR3, as DNA: TGTGCCAGCAGCTCGGGACCGACAAACTACGAGCAGTACTTC. This gives the protein CASSSGPTNYEQYF.